This record covers a single TCR beta chain. The junction had 6 bases not matched to a gene; V was cut back by 5 bases and J by 3 bases. From germline, CDR1 is SGHTA and CDR2 FQGNSA. The CDR3 loop spans 15 amino acids. These data originate in a study of blood T cell repertoires in COVID-19. Study at large: The samples span acute and convalescent COVID-19 from the United States, Italy and Spain.

Authors' data handling: The authors estimated nucleated cell counts from reference gene primer amplification. The repertoire was sequenced with immunoSEQ multiplex PCR; TCRdb's copy has only in-frame clones and lacks some. For V, J and clone size, that table is used; D and trimming come from the DNA. The sample includes tens of thousands of clones, roughly four fifths of them seen just once. The sample was peripheral blood. This sequence was found in a man between 60 and 75 years old with acute or convalescent COVID-19. The chain joins TRBV7-2 to TRBJ1-2; 10 positions agree with TRBD1. CDR3 protein: CASSPGQGGYYGYTF. CDR3 nucleotides: TGTGCCAGCAGCCCAGGACAGGGGGGCTACTATGGCTACACCTTC.